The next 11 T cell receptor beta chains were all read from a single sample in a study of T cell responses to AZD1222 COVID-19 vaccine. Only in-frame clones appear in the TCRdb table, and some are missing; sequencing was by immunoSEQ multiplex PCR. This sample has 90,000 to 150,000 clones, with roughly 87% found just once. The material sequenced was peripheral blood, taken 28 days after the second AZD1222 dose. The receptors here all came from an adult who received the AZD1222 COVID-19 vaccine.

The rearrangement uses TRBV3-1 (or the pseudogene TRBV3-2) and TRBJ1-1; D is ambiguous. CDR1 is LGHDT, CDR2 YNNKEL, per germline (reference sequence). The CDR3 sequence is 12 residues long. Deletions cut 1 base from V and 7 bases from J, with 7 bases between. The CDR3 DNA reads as TGTGCCAGCAGCCAAGTAGGGATTGAAGCTTTCTTT. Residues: CASSQVGIEAFF.

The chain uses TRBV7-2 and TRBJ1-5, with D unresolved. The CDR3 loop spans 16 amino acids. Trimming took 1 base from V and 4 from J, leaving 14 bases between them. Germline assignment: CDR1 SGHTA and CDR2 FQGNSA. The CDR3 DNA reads TGTGCCAGCAGCTTAGTCGGAGGGTCACTGAATCAGCCCCAGCATTTT. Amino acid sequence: CASSLVGGSLNQPQHF. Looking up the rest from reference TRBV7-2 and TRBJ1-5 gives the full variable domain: GAGVSQSPSNKVTEKGKDVELRCDPISGHTALYWYRQSLGQGLEFLIYFQGNSAPDKSGLPSDRFSAERTGGSVSTLTIQRTQQEDSAVYLCASSLVGGSLNQPQHFGDGTRLSIL.

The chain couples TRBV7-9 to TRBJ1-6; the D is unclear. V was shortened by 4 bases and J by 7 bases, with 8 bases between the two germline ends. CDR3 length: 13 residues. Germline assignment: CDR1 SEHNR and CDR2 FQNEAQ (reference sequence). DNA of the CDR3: TGTGCCAGCAGCTCCCCGGGAAATTCACCCCTCCACTTT. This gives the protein CASSSPGNSPLHF. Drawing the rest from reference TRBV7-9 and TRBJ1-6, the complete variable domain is DTGVSQNPRHKITKRGQNVTFRCDPISEHNRLYWYRQTLGQGPEFLTYFQNEAQLEKSRLLSDRFSAERPKGSFSTLEIQRTEQGDSAMYLCASSSPGNSPLHFGNGTRLTVT.

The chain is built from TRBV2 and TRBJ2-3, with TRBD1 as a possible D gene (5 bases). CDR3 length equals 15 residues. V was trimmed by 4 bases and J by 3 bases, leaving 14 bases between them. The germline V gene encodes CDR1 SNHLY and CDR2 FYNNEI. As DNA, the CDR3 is TGTGCCAGCAGTGGCCCAGGCGGACATACAGATACGCAGTATTTT. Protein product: CASSGPGGHTDTQYF.

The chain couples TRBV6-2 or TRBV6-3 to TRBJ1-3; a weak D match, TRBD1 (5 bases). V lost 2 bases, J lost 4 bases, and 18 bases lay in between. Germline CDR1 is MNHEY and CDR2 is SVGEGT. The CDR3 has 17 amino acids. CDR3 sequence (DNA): TGTGCCAGCAGTTACCTCCCCGGACACATTACAGGAAACACCATATATTTT. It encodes CASSYLPGHITGNTIYF.

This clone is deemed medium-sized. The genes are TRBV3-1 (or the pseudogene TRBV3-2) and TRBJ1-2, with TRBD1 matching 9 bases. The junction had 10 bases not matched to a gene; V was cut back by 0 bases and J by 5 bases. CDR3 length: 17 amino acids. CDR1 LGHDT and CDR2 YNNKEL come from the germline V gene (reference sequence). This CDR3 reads CASSQDLTGQGLYGYTF. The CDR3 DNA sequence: TGTGCCAGCAGCCAAGATCTGACGGGACAGGGATTGTATGGCTACACCTTC.

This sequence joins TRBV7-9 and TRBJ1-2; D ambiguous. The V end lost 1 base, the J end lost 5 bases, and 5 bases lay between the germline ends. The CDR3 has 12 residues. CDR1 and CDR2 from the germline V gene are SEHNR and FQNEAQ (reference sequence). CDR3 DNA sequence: TGTGCCAGCAGCTTAGAAGGTTATGGCTACACCTTC. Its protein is CASSLEGYGYTF.

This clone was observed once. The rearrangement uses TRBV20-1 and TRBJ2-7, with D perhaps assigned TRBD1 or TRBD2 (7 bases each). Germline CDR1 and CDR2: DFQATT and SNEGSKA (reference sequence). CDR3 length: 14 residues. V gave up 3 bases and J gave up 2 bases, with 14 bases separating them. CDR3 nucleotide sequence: TGCAGTGCTAGTTGGCAGGGGGGGACCTACGAGCAGTACTTC. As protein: CSASWQGGTYEQYF.

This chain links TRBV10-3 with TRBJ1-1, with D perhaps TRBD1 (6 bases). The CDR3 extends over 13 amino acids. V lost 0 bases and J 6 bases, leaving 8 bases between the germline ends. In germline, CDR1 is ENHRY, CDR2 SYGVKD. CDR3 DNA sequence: TGTGCCATCAGTGAGTCGGGGGCCTCTGAAGCTTTCTTT. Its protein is CAISESGASEAFF.

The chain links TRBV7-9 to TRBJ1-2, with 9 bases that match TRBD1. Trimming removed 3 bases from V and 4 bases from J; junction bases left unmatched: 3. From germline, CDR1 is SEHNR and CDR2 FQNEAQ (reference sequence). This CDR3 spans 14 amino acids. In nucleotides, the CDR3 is TGTGCCAGCAGCTTGGGGACAGGGAGCTATGGCTACACCTTC. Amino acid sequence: CASSLGTGSYGYTF.

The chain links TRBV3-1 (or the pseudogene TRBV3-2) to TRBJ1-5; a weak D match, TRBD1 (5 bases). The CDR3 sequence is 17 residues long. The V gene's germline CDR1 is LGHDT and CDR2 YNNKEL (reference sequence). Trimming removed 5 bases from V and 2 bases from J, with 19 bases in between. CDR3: CASSIGTLRGGNQPQHF. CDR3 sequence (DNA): TGTGCCAGCAGCATCGGGACTTTAAGGGGTGGCAATCAGCCCCAGCATTTT.